Only one count was recorded for the clone carrying this T cell receptor beta chain. Its antigen is currently unknown. These data originate in a study of cytomegalovirus exposure and HLA in healthy donors. Study overall: Earlier work reported 117 million unique TCR beta sequences from about 180 million T cells. Study-wide points: The authors later linked a missense DCLRE1C variant to TCR beta V- and J-gene trimming. The presence/absence work took it that sequencing depth was about the same across donors.

The CDR3 has 11 residues. Germline V gene lookup returns CDR1 DFQATT and CDR2 SNEGSKA (reference sequence). 13 Jbeta primers and 60 Vbeta primers were used for the PCR. Generated by immunoSEQ multiplex PCR, the TCRdb table keeps only in-frame clones and is missing some. The top ten hold roughly 2.5% of the sample, which has about 230,000 clones, 77% seen once. This TCR was recovered from a woman aged 55-70 years in good health and CMV-seropositive. Sequencing used PBMCs. The chain has TRBV20-1 and TRBJ1-1; D uncertain. As DNA, the CDR3 is TGCAGCTCCCCGGCCCAGGTGGAAGCTTTCTTT. Translating gives CSSPAQVEAFF.